These T cell receptor beta chains were read from a single sample in a study of PD-1 blockade in classical Hodgkin lymphoma. This table comes from immunoSEQ multiplex PCR, and its TCRdb copy is limited to in-frame clones, with some not included. The table shows roughly 100,000 clones, with around nine tenths occurring only once. Sequenced here: peripheral blood mononuclear cells (PBMCs), sampled before the second cycle of nivolumab. Receptors were obtained from a human donor with classical Hodgkin lymphoma. The CDR3 runs from the conserved cysteine through the conserved F or W. A D gene is named only where the DNA matches it firmly. Clone size is shown for a subset of rows, as once, few, many or a class of expanded clone.

cdr3_length j_call v_call clone_size d_call cdr3_nt cdr3_aa
15 TRBJ2-5 TRBV6-4 NA TRBD2 TGTGCCAGCAGCCGCAGCGGGGGGGAGTTCGAGACCCAGTACTTC CASSRSGGEFETQYF
16 TRBJ2-1 TRBV4-3 NA NA TGCGCCAGCAGCCCCCTGGCGGGGAGCTCCTACAATGAGCAGTTCTTC CASSPLAGSSYNEQFF
15 TRBJ2-1 TRBV10-3 NA TRBD1 TGTGCCATCAGCGACCTCGGGACAGACAACAATGAGCAGTTCTTC CAISDLGTDNNEQFF
14 TRBJ1-4 TRBV19 NA NA TGTGCCAGTAGTAGGGATACGATTTCGGAAAAACTGTTTTTT CASSRDTISEKLFF
15 TRBJ1-1 TRBV7-2 NA TRBD1 TGTGCCAGCAGCCGAAACAGGGGCGATCCTCCAGAAGCTTTCTTT CASSRNRGDPPEAFF
14 TRBJ2-7 TRBV5-8 NA TRBD2 TGTGCCAGCACCTTGTTGCGGGGGTCCTACGAGCAGTACTTC CASTLLRGSYEQYF
14 TRBJ2-1 TRBV6-5 NA NA TGTGCCAGCAGTTATGGGGGGCACTACAATGAGCAGTTCTTC CASSYGGHYNEQFF
15 TRBJ2-2 TRBV10-3 NA TRBD2 TGTGCCATCAGTGATCCGGCGGGGGAGACCGGGGAGCTGTTTTTT CAISDPAGETGELFF
14 TRBJ2-1 TRBV4-2 NA NA TGTGCCAGCAGCCAAGATGTGGCTCTTGGTGAGCAGTTCTTC CASSQDVALGEQFF
15 TRBJ1-1 TRBV18 NA TRBD1 TGTGCCAGCTCACCAGGGTACAGGGGGAACACTGAAGCTTTCTTT CASSPGYRGNTEAFF
15 TRBJ2-5 TRBV4-2 once NA TGTGCCAGCAGCCAAGTGGGCGGGGACCAAGAGACCCAGTACTTC CASSQVGGDQETQYF
15 TRBJ2-2 TRBV2 NA NA TGTGCCGTCCAACCGGAGAGCGCGAACACCGGGGAGCTGTTTTTT CAVQPESANTGELFF
13 TRBJ1-1 TRBV5-1 once NA TGCGCCAGCAGCTTGGCCCCGAACACTGAAGCTTTCTTT CASSLAPNTEAFF
14 TRBJ2-1 TRBV19 NA NA TGTGCCAGTAGACGTGAGGGGGACTTCTATGAGCAGTTCTTC CASRREGDFYEQFF
16 TRBJ2-7 TRBV6-6 NA NA TGTGCCAGCAGCCCCTCGCGGGCGGCGATGAGCTACGAGCAGTACTTC CASSPSRAAMSYEQYF
13 TRBJ1-2 TRBV11-2 once NA TGTGCCAGCAGCTTATCGACGGACTATGGCTACACCTTC CASSLSTDYGYTF
13 TRBJ1-1 TRBV2 NA NA TGTGCCAGCAGTGACGAGGGTTTCACTGAAGCTTTCTTT CASSDEGFTEAFF
13 TRBJ2-7 TRBV5-4 NA NA TGTGCCAGCAGCCTATCGGCTAGTAGCGAGCAGTACTTC CASSLSASSEQYF
17 TRBJ1-1 TRBV11-1 NA NA TGTGCCAGCAGCCGTATGGAGTCAGAAAACATGAACACTGAAGCTTTCTTT CASSRMESENMNTEAFF
13 TRBJ1-2 TRBV27 NA NA TGTGCCAGCAGTCCCAGCTGGGGCTATGGCTACACCTTC CASSPSWGYGYTF